This T cell receptor (beta chain) was identified during a study of blood T cell repertoires in COVID-19. As for the study in general: T cells, B-cell-depleted T cells, or PBMCs supplied cDNA or gDNA.

The ends lost 4 bases at V and 3 bases at J; junction bases unmatched: 3. Germline V gives CDR1 SGHNT, CDR2 YYREEE (reference sequence). CDR3 length equals 14 residues. Repertoires were generated with immunoSEQ multiplex PCR, while TCRdb's copy carries only in-frame clones and drops some. The profile shows 110,000 to 150,000 clones, about 80% of them singletons. This chain uses TRBV5-4 with TRBJ2-1; 8 nucleotides line up with TRBD2. The receptor's source is a man aged 70 or older who had recovered from COVID-19. The sequencing sample was made of peripheral blood. The CDR3 spells CASSPGGDYNEQFF. CDR3 in DNA: TGTGCCAGCAGCCCGGGAGGGGACTACAATGAGCAGTTCTTC.